Below, one T cell receptor beta chain is given with its context. No antigen is known for it. Distinct nucleotide sequences in the sample also encode this CDR3. The sample originates from a study of CD8+ T cells in alopecia areata. Overall study context: It was oral tofacitinib, at 5 to 10 mg twice daily, that treated patients received. Whole-study results and caveats: Scalp sample data also include resident alphabeta T cells from normal skin.

PBMCs served as the source from which CD4+ and CD8+ T cells were sorted. CDR1 and CDR2 from the germline V gene are SGHTA and FQGTGA. This CDR3 has 14 amino acids. V was shortened by 5 bases and J by 1 base, with 11 bases between the two germline ends. The sequencing template was cDNA reverse transcribed from extracted RNA. The repertoire was sequenced with immunoSEQ multiplex PCR; TCRdb's copy has only in-frame clones and lacks some. The data contain hundreds of thousands of clones, about three fifths of them seen just once; the ten biggest clones take up 0.45%. This chain joins TRBV7-3 and TRBJ1-1; a weak D match, TRBD1 (6 bases). This TCR came from a human donor with alopecia areata. Sequenced here: CD4+ T cells sorted from blood, sampled at week 0. The chain's CDR3 is CASSLGQTNTEAFF. CDR3 nucleotides: TGTGCCAGCAGCCTCGGACAGACGAACACTGAAGCTTTCTTT.